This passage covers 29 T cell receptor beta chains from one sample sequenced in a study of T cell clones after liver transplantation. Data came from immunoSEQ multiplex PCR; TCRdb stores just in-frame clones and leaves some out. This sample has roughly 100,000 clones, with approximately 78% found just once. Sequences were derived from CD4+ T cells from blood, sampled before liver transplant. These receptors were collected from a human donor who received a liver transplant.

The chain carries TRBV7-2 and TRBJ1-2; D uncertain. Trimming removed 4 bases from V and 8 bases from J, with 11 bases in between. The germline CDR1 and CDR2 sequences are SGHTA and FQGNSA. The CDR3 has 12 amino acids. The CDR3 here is CASSSGSGGYTF. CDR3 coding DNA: TGTGCCAGCAGCTCCGGAAGTGGGGGCTACACCTTC.

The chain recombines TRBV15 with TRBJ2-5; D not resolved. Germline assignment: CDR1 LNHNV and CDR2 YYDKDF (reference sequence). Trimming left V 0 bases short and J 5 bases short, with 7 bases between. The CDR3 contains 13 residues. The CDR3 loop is CATSRDKSETQYF. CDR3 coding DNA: TGTGCCACCAGCAGAGATAAGTCGGAGACCCAGTACTTC.

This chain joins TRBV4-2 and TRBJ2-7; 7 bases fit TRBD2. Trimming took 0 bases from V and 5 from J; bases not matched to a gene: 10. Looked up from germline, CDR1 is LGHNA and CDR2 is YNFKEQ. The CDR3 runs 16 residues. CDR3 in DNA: TGTGCCAGCAGCCAAGATCCTGGCGGGAGTTACCACGAGCAGTACTTC. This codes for CASSQDPGGSYHEQYF.

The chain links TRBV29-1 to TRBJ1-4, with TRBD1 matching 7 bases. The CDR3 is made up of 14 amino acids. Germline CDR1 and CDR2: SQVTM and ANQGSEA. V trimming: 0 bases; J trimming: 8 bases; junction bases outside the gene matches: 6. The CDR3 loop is CSVEDWAGGEKLFF. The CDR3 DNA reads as TGCAGCGTTGAAGATTGGGCAGGGGGAGAAAAACTGTTTTTT.

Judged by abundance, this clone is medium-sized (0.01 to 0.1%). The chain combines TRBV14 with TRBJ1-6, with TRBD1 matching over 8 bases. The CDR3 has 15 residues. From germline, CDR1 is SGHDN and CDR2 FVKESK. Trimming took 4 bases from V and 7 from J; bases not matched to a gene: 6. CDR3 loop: CASSLQGARNSPLHF. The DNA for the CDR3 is TGTGCCAGCAGCCTTCAGGGGGCGAGGAATTCACCCCTCCACTTT.

CDR3 in amino acids: CASRQNGRGSGNTIYF. The DNA for the CDR3 is TGTGCCAGCAGACAAAATGGGCGGGGCTCTGGAAACACCATATATTTT. The chain employs TRBV5-6 and TRBJ1-3; no definite D call. Germline V gene lookup returns CDR1 SGHDT and CDR2 YYEEEE. The length of the CDR3 is 16 residues. V was pared by 5 bases and J by 0 bases, with 15 bases between. Together with reference TRBV5-6 and TRBJ1-3, the CDR3 gives the full variable domain: DAGVTQSPTHLIKTRGQQVTLRCSPKSGHDTVSWYQQALGQGPQFIFQYYEEEERQRGNFPDRFSGHQFPNYSSELNVNALLLGDSALYLCASRQNGRGSGNTIYFGEGSWLTVV.

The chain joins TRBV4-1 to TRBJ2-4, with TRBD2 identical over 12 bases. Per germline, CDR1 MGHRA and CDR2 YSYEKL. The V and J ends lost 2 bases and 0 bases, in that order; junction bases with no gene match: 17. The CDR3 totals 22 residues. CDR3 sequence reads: CASSQTAFPGTSGSLAKNIQYF. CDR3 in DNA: TGCGCCAGCAGCCAAACTGCCTTCCCCGGGACTAGCGGGTCTCTAGCCAAAAACATTCAGTACTTC.

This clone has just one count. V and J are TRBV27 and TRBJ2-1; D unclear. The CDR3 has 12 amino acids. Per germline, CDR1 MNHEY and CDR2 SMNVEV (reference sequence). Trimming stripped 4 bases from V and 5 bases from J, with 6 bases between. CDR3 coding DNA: TGTGCCAGCAGTTATACCCACAATGAGCAGTTCTTC. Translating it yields CASSYTHNEQFF.

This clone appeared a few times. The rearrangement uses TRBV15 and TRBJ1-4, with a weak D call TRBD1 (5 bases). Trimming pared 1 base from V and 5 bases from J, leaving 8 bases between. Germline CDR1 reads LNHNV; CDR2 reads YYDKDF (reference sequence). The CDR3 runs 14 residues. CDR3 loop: CATSRGGSNEKLFF. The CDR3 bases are TGTGCCACCAGCAGAGGGGGGTCCAATGAAAAACTGTTTTTT. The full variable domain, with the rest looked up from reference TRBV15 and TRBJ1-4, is DAMVIQNPRYQVTQFGKPVTLSCSQTLNHNVMYWYQQKSSQAPKLLFHYYDKDFNNEADTPDNFQSRRPNTSFCFLDIRSPGLGDTAMYLCATSRGGSNEKLFFGSGTQLSVL.

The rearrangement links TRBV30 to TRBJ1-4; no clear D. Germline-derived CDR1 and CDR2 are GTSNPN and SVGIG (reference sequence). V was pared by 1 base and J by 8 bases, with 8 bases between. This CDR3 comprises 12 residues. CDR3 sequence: CAWSETHEKLFF. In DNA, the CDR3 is TGTGCCTGGAGTGAGACCCACGAAAAACTGTTTTTT.

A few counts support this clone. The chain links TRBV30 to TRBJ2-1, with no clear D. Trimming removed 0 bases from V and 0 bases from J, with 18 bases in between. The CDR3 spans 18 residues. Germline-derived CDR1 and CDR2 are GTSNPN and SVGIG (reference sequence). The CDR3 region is CAWSVLIPVRASYNEQFF. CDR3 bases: TGTGCCTGGAGTGTATTAATTCCCGTCCGGGCCTCCTACAATGAGCAGTTCTTC.

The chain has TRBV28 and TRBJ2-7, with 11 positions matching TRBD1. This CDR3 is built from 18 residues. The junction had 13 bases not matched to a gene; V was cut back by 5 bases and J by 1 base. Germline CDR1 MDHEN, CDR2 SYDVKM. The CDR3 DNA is TGTGCCAGCAGTCTCGGGCTCTACGGACAGGGGGCATCCTACGAGCAGTACTTC. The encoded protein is CASSLGLYGQGASYEQYF.

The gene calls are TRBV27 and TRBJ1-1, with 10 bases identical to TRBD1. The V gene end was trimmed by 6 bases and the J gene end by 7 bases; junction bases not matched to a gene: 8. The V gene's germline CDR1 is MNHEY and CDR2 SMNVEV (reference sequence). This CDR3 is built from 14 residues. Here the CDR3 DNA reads TGTGCCAGCAGGATACCGGGACAGGGGATTGAAGCTTTCTTT. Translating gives CASRIPGQGIEAFF.

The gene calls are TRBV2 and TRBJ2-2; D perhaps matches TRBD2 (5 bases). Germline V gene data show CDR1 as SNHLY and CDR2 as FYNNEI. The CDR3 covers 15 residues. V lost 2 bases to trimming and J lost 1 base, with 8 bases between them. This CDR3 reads CASSETSGNTGELFF. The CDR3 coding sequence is TGTGCCAGCAGTGAAACGAGCGGGAACACCGGGGAGCTGTTTTTT.

The CDR3 loop reads CASSLRRSGELFF. The CDR3 nucleotides read TGCGCCAGCAGCTTGCGCCGGAGCGGGGAGCTGTTTTTT. The V gene is TRBV5-1, the J gene TRBJ2-2; D gene unclear. The CDR3 is 13 residues long. Between the trimmed V and J ends, which lost 1 base and 7 bases, there was a span of 8 bases. The V gene's germline CDR1 is SGHRS and CDR2 YFSETQ.

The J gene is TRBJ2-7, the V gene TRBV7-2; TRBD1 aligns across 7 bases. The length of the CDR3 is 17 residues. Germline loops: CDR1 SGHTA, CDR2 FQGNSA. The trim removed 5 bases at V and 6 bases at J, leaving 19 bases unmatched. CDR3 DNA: TGTGCCAGCAGCCGCATCCTCGGGACAGCCGCCGAGGTCGAGCAGTACTTC. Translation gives CASSRILGTAAEVEQYF.

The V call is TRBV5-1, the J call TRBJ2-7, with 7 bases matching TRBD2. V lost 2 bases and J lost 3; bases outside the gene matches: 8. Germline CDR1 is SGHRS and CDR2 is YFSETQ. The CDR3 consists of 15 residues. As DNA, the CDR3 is TGCGCCAGCAGCTTATCGGGAGGACCCATCTACGAGCAGTACTTC. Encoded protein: CASSLSGGPIYEQYF.

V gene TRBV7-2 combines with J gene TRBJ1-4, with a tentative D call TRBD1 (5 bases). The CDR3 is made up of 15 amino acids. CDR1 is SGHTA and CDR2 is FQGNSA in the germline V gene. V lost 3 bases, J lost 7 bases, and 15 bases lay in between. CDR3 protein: CASSFSQGGVEKLFF. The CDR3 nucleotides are TGTGCCAGCAGCTTTAGCCAGGGCGGGGTTGAAAAACTGTTTTTT. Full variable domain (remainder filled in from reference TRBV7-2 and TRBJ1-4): GAGVSQSPSNKVTEKGKDVELRCDPISGHTALYWYRQSLGQGLEFLIYFQGNSAPDKSGLPSDRFSAERTGGSVSTLTIQRTQQEDSAVYLCASSFSQGGVEKLFFGSGTQLSVL.

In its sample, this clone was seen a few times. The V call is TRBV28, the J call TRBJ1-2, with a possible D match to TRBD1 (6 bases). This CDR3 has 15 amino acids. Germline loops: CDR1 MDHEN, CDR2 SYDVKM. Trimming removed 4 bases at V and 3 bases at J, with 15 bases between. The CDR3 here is CASSSTLSGDYGYTF. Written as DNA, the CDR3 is TGTGCCAGCAGTTCCACCCTATCAGGGGACTATGGCTACACCTTC.

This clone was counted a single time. The CDR3 protein is CASSALAGEVNEQFF. The CDR3 nucleotides are TGTGCCAGCAGCGCCCTAGCGGGGGAAGTAAATGAGCAGTTCTTC. This sequence joins TRBV9 and TRBJ2-1; TRBD2 matches 10 bases. V lost 3 bases and J lost 7; bases outside the gene matches: 7. Germline values: CDR1 SGDLS, CDR2 YYNGEE. There are 15 residues in the CDR3.

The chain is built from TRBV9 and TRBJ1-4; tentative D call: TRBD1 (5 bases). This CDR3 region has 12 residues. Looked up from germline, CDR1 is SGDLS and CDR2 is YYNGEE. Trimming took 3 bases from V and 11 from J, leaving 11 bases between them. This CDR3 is CASSAASGKLFF. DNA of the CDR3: TGTGCCAGCAGCGCCGCTTCAGGGAAACTGTTTTTT.

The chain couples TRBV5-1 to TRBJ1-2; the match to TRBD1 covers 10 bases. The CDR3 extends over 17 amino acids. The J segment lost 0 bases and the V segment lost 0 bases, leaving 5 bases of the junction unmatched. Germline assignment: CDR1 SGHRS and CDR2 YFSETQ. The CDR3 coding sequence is TGCGCCAGCAGCTTGGCCGGGACAGGGGTGACTAACTATGGCTACACCTTC. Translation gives CASSLAGTGVTNYGYTF.

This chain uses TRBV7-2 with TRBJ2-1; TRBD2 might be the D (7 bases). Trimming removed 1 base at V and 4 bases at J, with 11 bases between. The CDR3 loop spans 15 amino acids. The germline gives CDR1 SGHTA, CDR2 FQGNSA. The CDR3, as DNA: TGTGCCAGCAGCTTAGGGGGGGGCCGATACAATGAGCAGTTCTTC. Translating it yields CASSLGGGRYNEQFF.

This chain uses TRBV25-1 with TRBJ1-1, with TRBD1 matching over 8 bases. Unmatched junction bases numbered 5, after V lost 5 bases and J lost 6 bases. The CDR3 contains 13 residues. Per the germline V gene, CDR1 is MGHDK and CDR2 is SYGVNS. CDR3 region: CASSRQGKPEAFF. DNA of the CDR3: TGTGCCAGCAGTCGACAGGGGAAACCTGAAGCTTTCTTT. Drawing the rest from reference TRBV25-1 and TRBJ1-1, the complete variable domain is EADIYQTPRYLVIGTGKKITLECSQTMGHDKMYWYQQDPGMELHLIHYSYGVNSTEKGDLSSESTVSRIRTEHFPLTLESARPSHTSQYLCASSRQGKPEAFFGQGTRLTVV.

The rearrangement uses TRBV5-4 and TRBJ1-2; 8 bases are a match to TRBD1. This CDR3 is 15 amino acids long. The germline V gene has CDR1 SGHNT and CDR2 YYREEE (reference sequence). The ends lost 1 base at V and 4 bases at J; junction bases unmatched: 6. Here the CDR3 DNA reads TGTGCCAGCAGCTTGAATTCTGGACAGGGCTATGGCTACACCTTC. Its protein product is CASSLNSGQGYGYTF.

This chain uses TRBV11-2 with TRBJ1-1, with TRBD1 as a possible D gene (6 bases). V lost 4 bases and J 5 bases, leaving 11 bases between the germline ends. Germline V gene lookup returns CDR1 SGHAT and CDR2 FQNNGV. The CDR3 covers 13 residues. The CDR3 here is CASSSLRGTEAFF. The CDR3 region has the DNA TGTGCCAGCAGCTCCTTAAGGGGGACTGAAGCTTTCTTT.

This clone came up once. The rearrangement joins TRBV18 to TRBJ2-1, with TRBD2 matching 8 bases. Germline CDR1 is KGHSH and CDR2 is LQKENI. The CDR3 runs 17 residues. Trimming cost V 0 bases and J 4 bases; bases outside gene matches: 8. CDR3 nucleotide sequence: TGTGCCAGCTCACCACCGATCTCCGGGAGGGGGTACAATGAGCAGTTCTTC. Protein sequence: CASSPPISGRGYNEQFF.

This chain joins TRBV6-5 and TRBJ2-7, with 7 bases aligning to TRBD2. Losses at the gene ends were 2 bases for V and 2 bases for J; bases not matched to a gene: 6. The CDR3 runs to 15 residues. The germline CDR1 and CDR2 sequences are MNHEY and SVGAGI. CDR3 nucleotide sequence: TGTGCCAGCAGTTACGGGGAGGGCCTACCCTACGAGCAGTACTTC. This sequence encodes CASSYGEGLPYEQYF.

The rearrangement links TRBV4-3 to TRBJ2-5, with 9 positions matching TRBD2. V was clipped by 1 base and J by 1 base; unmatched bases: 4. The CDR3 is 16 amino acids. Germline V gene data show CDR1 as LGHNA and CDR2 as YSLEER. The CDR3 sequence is CASSQAAAGGQETQYF. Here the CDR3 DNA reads TGCGCCAGCAGCCAAGCGGCAGCGGGGGGCCAAGAGACCCAGTACTTC.